The rows below give T cell receptor beta chains drawn from one sample of a study of control samples from healthy donors and cancer patients. The repertoire was sequenced with immunoSEQ multiplex PCR; TCRdb's copy has only in-frame clones and lacks some. The sample has around 130,000 clones, about 94% seen once. The material sequenced was blood. All receptors come from a man aged 30-40 years in good health. The CDR3 runs from the conserved cysteine through the conserved F or W. The order of the fields is D gene, V gene, clone size, J gene, CDR3 protein, CDR3 DNA. D genes are given only for firm matches. Clone size is given for some rows only: seen once, a few or many times, or a class if the clone is expanded.

d_call: .
v_call: TRBV6-2/TRBV6-3
clone_size: .
j_call: TRBJ2-5
cdr3_aa: CASGQPGFQETQYF
cdr3_nt: TGTGCCAGCGGCCAACCGGGGTTTCAAGAGACCCAGTACTTC

d_call: .
v_call: TRBV6-2/TRBV6-3
clone_size: once
j_call: TRBJ1-1
cdr3_aa: CASSSWDHTNTEAFF
cdr3_nt: TGTGCCAGCAGTTCATGGGACCACACAAACACTGAAGCTTTCTTT

d_call: .
v_call: TRBV27
clone_size: .
j_call: TRBJ1-6
cdr3_aa: CASSLGLTVAESPLHF
cdr3_nt: TGTGCCAGCAGTTTAGGCTTGACCGTCGCTGAGTCACCCCTCCACTTT

d_call: .
v_call: TRBV11-2
clone_size: .
j_call: TRBJ2-5
cdr3_aa: CASSLRTVTQETQYF
cdr3_nt: TGTGCCAGCAGCTTGCGGACAGTAACCCAAGAGACCCAGTACTTC

d_call: .
v_call: TRBV30
clone_size: .
j_call: TRBJ1-1
cdr3_aa: CAWSPHVNTEAFF
cdr3_nt: TGTGCCTGGAGTCCCCACGTAAACACTGAAGCTTTCTTT

d_call: TRBD2
v_call: TRBV28
clone_size: .
j_call: TRBJ2-7
cdr3_aa: CASSLGGGASYEQYF
cdr3_nt: TGTGCCAGCAGTTTGGGCGGGGGGGCCTCCTACGAGCAGTACTTC

d_call: .
v_call: TRBV6-5
clone_size: .
j_call: TRBJ2-7
cdr3_aa: CASSSKGSYEQYF
cdr3_nt: TGTGCCAGCAGTTCTAAGGGATCCTACGAGCAGTACTTC

d_call: .
v_call: TRBV7-2
clone_size: .
j_call: TRBJ1-6
cdr3_aa: CASSLEGFGSPLHF
cdr3_nt: TGTGCCAGCAGCTTAGAAGGGTTTGGTTCACCCCTCCACTTT

d_call: .
v_call: TRBV19
clone_size: .
j_call: TRBJ2-1
cdr3_aa: CASSDWGNEQFF
cdr3_nt: TGTGCCAGTAGCGACTGGGGCAATGAGCAGTTCTTC

d_call: .
v_call: TRBV5-8
clone_size: .
j_call: TRBJ1-1
cdr3_aa: CASVERYRRMNTEAFF
cdr3_nt: TGTGCCAGCGTCGAGCGGTATCGCCGCATGAACACTGAAGCTTTCTTT

d_call: TRBD1
v_call: TRBV4-1
clone_size: .
j_call: TRBJ2-4
cdr3_aa: CASSLETGGLLNIQYF
cdr3_nt: TGCGCCAGCAGCCTCGAGACAGGGGGCCTGTTGAACATTCAGTACTTC

d_call: TRBD1
v_call: TRBV7-2
clone_size: .
j_call: TRBJ1-1
cdr3_aa: CASSSLGQGNTEAFF
cdr3_nt: TGTGCCAGCAGCTCCCTCGGACAGGGGAACACTGAAGCTTTCTTT

d_call: .
v_call: TRBV20-1
clone_size: .
j_call: TRBJ2-1
cdr3_aa: CSAGAYNEQFF
cdr3_nt: TGCAGTGCAGGGGCTTACAATGAGCAGTTCTTC

d_call: TRBD2
v_call: TRBV24-1
clone_size: .
j_call: TRBJ2-3
cdr3_aa: CATGRGDTQYF
cdr3_nt: TGTGCCACCGGGCGGGGGGATACGCAGTATTTT

d_call: TRBD1
v_call: TRBV29-1
clone_size: .
j_call: TRBJ1-4
cdr3_aa: CSARTGANEKLFF
cdr3_nt: TGCAGCGCGCGGACAGGAGCTAATGAAAAACTGTTTTTT

d_call: TRBD2
v_call: TRBV29-1
clone_size: .
j_call: TRBJ2-1
cdr3_aa: CSVVTSGDVQFF
cdr3_nt: TGCAGCGTTGTAACTAGCGGGGATGTGCAGTTCTTC

d_call: .
v_call: TRBV4-3
clone_size: .
j_call: TRBJ1-4
cdr3_aa: CASSQEPGDEKLFF
cdr3_nt: TGCGCCAGCAGCCAAGAGCCAGGGGATGAAAAACTGTTTTTT

d_call: .
v_call: TRBV27
clone_size: .
j_call: TRBJ1-6
cdr3_aa: CASSSRVHSPLHF
cdr3_nt: TGTGCCAGCAGTTCCAGGGTTCATTCACCCCTCCACTTT

d_call: TRBD2
v_call: TRBV7-8
clone_size: .
j_call: TRBJ2-1
cdr3_aa: CASSPNGLAGVNLLDEQFF
cdr3_nt: TGTGCCAGCAGCCCGAACGGACTAGCGGGGGTGAACCTCTTGGATGAGCAGTTCTTC

d_call: .
v_call: TRBV5-1
clone_size: .
j_call: TRBJ1-3
cdr3_aa: CASSWDGSSGNTIYF
cdr3_nt: TGCGCCAGCAGCTGGGACGGTAGCTCTGGAAACACCATATATTTT

d_call: TRBD1
v_call: TRBV2
clone_size: .
j_call: TRBJ2-2
cdr3_aa: CASSASGGSGELFF
cdr3_nt: TGTGCCAGCAGTGCTTCAGGGGGTAGCGGGGAGCTGTTTTTT

d_call: .
v_call: TRBV6-2/TRBV6-3
clone_size: .
j_call: TRBJ2-5
cdr3_aa: CASSGMGLVGETQYF
cdr3_nt: TGTGCCAGCAGCGGGATGGGGCTAGTCGGCGAGACCCAGTACTTC

d_call: .
v_call: TRBV14
clone_size: .
j_call: TRBJ1-1
cdr3_aa: CASSHLPNTEAFF
cdr3_nt: TGTGCCAGCAGCCATTTACCCAACACTGAAGCTTTCTTT

d_call: .
v_call: TRBV13
clone_size: .
j_call: TRBJ2-1
cdr3_aa: CASSPVGQGGGSYNEQFF
cdr3_nt: TGTGCCAGCAGCCCAGTGGGGCAAGGGGGGGGATCCTACAATGAGCAGTTCTTC

d_call: .
v_call: TRBV11-3
clone_size: .
j_call: TRBJ2-1
cdr3_aa: CASAAGPNNEQFF
cdr3_nt: TGTGCCAGCGCGGCAGGGCCAAACAATGAGCAGTTCTTC

d_call: TRBD2
v_call: TRBV30
clone_size: .
j_call: TRBJ2-2
cdr3_aa: CAWSTGGHGELFF
cdr3_nt: TGTGCCTGGAGCACGGGGGGTCACGGGGAGCTGTTTTTT

d_call: TRBD1
v_call: TRBV19
clone_size: once
j_call: TRBJ1-4
cdr3_aa: CASSPRDRADNEKLFF
cdr3_nt: TGTGCCAGTAGTCCTCGGGACAGGGCCGATAATGAAAAACTGTTTTTT

d_call: .
v_call: TRBV5-1
clone_size: .
j_call: TRBJ1-2
cdr3_aa: CASSRTETDGYTF
cdr3_nt: TGCGCCAGCAGCCGGACAGAGACGGATGGCTACACCTTC

d_call: .
v_call: TRBV2
clone_size: .
j_call: TRBJ1-5
cdr3_aa: CASSERGIGNQPQHF
cdr3_nt: TGTGCCAGCAGCGAACGGGGGATAGGCAATCAGCCCCAGCATTTT

d_call: TRBD1
v_call: TRBV5-1
clone_size: once
j_call: TRBJ1-1
cdr3_aa: CASSLEQGFALNTEAFF
cdr3_nt: TGCGCCAGCAGCTTGGAACAGGGGTTTGCGTTGAACACTGAAGCTTTCTTT

d_call: .
v_call: TRBV9
clone_size: .
j_call: TRBJ1-2
cdr3_aa: CASNQGGDYGYTF
cdr3_nt: TGTGCCAGCAACCAAGGGGGAGACTATGGCTACACCTTC

d_call: TRBD1
v_call: TRBV2
clone_size: .
j_call: TRBJ1-2
cdr3_aa: CASPQGGYGYTF
cdr3_nt: TGTGCCAGCCCACAGGGGGGCTATGGCTACACCTTC

d_call: TRBD1
v_call: TRBV28
clone_size: .
j_call: TRBJ2-7
cdr3_aa: CASQGQGIYEQYF
cdr3_nt: TGTGCCAGCCAAGGACAGGGGATCTACGAGCAGTACTTC

d_call: .
v_call: TRBV29-1
clone_size: .
j_call: TRBJ2-2
cdr3_aa: CSAKGENTGELFF
cdr3_nt: TGCAGCGCCAAAGGGGAAAACACCGGGGAGCTGTTTTTT

d_call: .
v_call: TRBV6-5
clone_size: once
j_call: TRBJ2-5
cdr3_aa: CASSYLGQMYQETQYF
cdr3_nt: TGTGCCAGCAGTTACCTCGGACAAATGTACCAAGAGACCCAGTACTTC

d_call: .
v_call: TRBV2
clone_size: .
j_call: TRBJ2-5
cdr3_aa: CASSEVAETQYF
cdr3_nt: TGTGCCAGCAGTGAAGTGGCAGAGACCCAGTACTTC

d_call: TRBD2
v_call: TRBV4-1
clone_size: .
j_call: TRBJ2-3
cdr3_aa: CASSQLAGNTDTQYF
cdr3_nt: TGCGCCAGCAGCCAATTAGCGGGGAACACAGATACGCAGTATTTT

d_call: .
v_call: TRBV27
clone_size: .
j_call: TRBJ1-5
cdr3_aa: CASSLLGSHQPQHF
cdr3_nt: TGTGCCAGCAGTTTATTAGGGTCCCATCAGCCCCAGCATTTT

d_call: .
v_call: TRBV5-5
clone_size: .
j_call: TRBJ2-3
cdr3_aa: CASRTRDTQYF
cdr3_nt: TGTGCCAGCAGGACTCGGGATACGCAGTATTTT

d_call: .
v_call: TRBV6-2/TRBV6-3
clone_size: .
j_call: TRBJ2-7
cdr3_aa: CASSSSHEQYF
cdr3_nt: TGTGCCAGCAGTTCGAGTCACGAGCAGTACTTC

d_call: .
v_call: TRBV7-6
clone_size: .
j_call: TRBJ2-1
cdr3_aa: CASSPPPARNEQFF
cdr3_nt: TGTGCCAGCAGCCCCCCTCCGGCGCGCAATGAGCAGTTCTTC

d_call: TRBD1
v_call: TRBV7-2
clone_size: .
j_call: TRBJ2-5
cdr3_aa: CASSLLAGGVPETQYF
cdr3_nt: TGTGCCAGCAGCTTGCTGGCAGGGGGAGTCCCAGAGACCCAGTACTTC

d_call: .
v_call: TRBV4-1
clone_size: .
j_call: TRBJ2-5
cdr3_aa: CASSQFRGETQYF
cdr3_nt: TGCGCCAGCAGCCAATTCAGGGGTGAGACCCAGTACTTC

d_call: .
v_call: TRBV5-1
clone_size: .
j_call: TRBJ1-6
cdr3_aa: CASSWQGNSPLHF
cdr3_nt: TGCGCCAGCAGCTGGCAGGGTAATTCACCCCTCCACTTT

d_call: .
v_call: TRBV19
clone_size: .
j_call: TRBJ2-2
cdr3_aa: CASTLMGGTLTGELFF
cdr3_nt: TGTGCCAGTACCCTAATGGGAGGTACCCTCACCGGGGAGCTGTTTTTT

d_call: .
v_call: TRBV10-3
clone_size: once
j_call: TRBJ1-4
cdr3_aa: CATAGGSVEKLFF
cdr3_nt: TGTGCCACCGCCGGGGGGTCAGTTGAAAAACTGTTTTTT

d_call: .
v_call: TRBV5-4
clone_size: .
j_call: TRBJ1-1
cdr3_aa: CASSLNSEAFF
cdr3_nt: TGTGCCAGCAGCTTGAACAGTGAAGCTTTCTTT

d_call: TRBD2
v_call: TRBV6-6
clone_size: once
j_call: TRBJ2-3
cdr3_aa: CASSPGTSFYSDTQYF
cdr3_nt: TGTGCCAGCAGTCCCGGGACTAGCTTCTATTCAGATACGCAGTATTTT

d_call: .
v_call: TRBV2
clone_size: .
j_call: TRBJ2-3
cdr3_aa: CASSEASSVTDTQYF
cdr3_nt: TGTGCCAGCAGTGAAGCCTCTAGCGTCACAGATACGCAGTATTTT

d_call: TRBD1
v_call: TRBV10-3
clone_size: .
j_call: TRBJ1-2
cdr3_aa: CAISPGQGGYGYTF
cdr3_nt: TGTGCCATCAGTCCGGGACAGGGGGGATATGGCTACACCTTC

d_call: .
v_call: TRBV10-1
clone_size: .
j_call: TRBJ2-7
cdr3_aa: CASGNFYEQYF
cdr3_nt: TGCGCCAGCGGTAACTTCTACGAGCAGTACTTC

d_call: .
v_call: TRBV9
clone_size: .
j_call: TRBJ1-5
cdr3_aa: CASSVDGYSQPQHF
cdr3_nt: TGTGCCAGCAGCGTAGATGGTTACTCCCAGCCCCAGCATTTT

d_call: .
v_call: TRBV4-3
clone_size: .
j_call: TRBJ2-6
cdr3_aa: CASSQGQDGANVLTF
cdr3_nt: TGCGCCAGCAGCCAAGGTCAGGATGGGGCCAACGTCCTGACTTTC